Listed below are T cell receptor beta chains from one sample, sequenced in a study of shared clonotypes between healthy human individuals. Data came from immunoSEQ multiplex PCR; TCRdb stores just in-frame clones and leaves some out. The repertoire holds some 2,100,000 clones, with under 95% as singletons. Source material: naive CD8+ T cells from PBMCs. These receptors were obtained from a man younger than 30 in good health. Some clones in this sample may be carry-over from other donors' samples. Both conserved end residues are part of each CDR3. The D gene is left open where the match is weak. Size is stated for part of the rows, as once, few or many counts, or as a class when the clone is expanded.

j_call: TRBJ1-1
clone_size: few
v_call: TRBV13
d_call: NA
cdr3_aa: CASSLYRRNTEAFF
cdr3_nt: TGTGCCAGCAGCTTATACCGGAGGAACACTGAAGCTTTCTTT

j_call: TRBJ2-3
clone_size: NA
v_call: TRBV11-2
d_call: TRBD2
cdr3_aa: CASSVGLAGLTDTQYF
cdr3_nt: TGTGCCAGCAGCGTCGGTCTAGCGGGATTAACAGATACGCAGTATTTT

j_call: TRBJ2-3
clone_size: NA
v_call: TRBV4-1
d_call: NA
cdr3_aa: CASSQAVERRVQWSDTQYF
cdr3_nt: TGCGCCAGCAGCCAAGCCGTAGAACGCAGGGTTCAGTGGTCAGATACGCAGTATTTT

j_call: TRBJ2-5
clone_size: NA
v_call: TRBV2
d_call: NA
cdr3_aa: CATSLEGEETQYF
cdr3_nt: TGTGCCACTTCCTTGGAAGGTGAAGAGACCCAGTACTTC

j_call: TRBJ2-1
clone_size: NA
v_call: TRBV19
d_call: NA
cdr3_aa: CASSSGVEEQFF
cdr3_nt: TGTGCCAGTAGTTCTGGAGTGGAAGAGCAGTTCTTC

j_call: TRBJ2-2
clone_size: NA
v_call: TRBV11-2
d_call: NA
cdr3_aa: CASKPGTPLSAGELFF
cdr3_nt: TGTGCCAGCAAACCCGGGACACCACTCAGTGCCGGGGAGCTGTTTTTT

j_call: TRBJ2-7
clone_size: NA
v_call: TRBV28
d_call: NA
cdr3_aa: CASSSGPSGPNFSYEQYF
cdr3_nt: TGTGCCAGCAGTTCGGGCCCCTCCGGCCCCAACTTCTCCTACGAGCAGTACTTC

j_call: TRBJ2-6
clone_size: NA
v_call: TRBV2
d_call: NA
cdr3_aa: CASSDESRGANVLTF
cdr3_nt: TGTGCCAGCAGTGATGAGTCCAGGGGGGCCAACGTCCTGACTTTC

j_call: TRBJ2-1
clone_size: NA
v_call: TRBV4-1
d_call: NA
cdr3_aa: CASSQGSDRAESYNEQFF
cdr3_nt: TGCGCCAGCAGCCAAGGATCTGATAGGGCGGAATCCTACAATGAGCAGTTCTTC

j_call: TRBJ2-7
clone_size: NA
v_call: TRBV2
d_call: TRBD2
cdr3_aa: CASSERPSGSLEQYF
cdr3_nt: TGTGCCAGCAGTGAACGTCCTAGCGGGAGCCTCGAGCAGTACTTC

j_call: TRBJ2-7
clone_size: NA
v_call: TRBV6-6
d_call: NA
cdr3_aa: CASSYSPSYEQYF
cdr3_nt: TGTGCCAGCAGTTACTCCCCATCCTACGAGCAGTACTTC

j_call: TRBJ2-7
clone_size: NA
v_call: TRBV7-9
d_call: NA
cdr3_aa: CASSHRTAAYEQYF
cdr3_nt: TGTGCCAGCAGCCATCGGACAGCTGCCTACGAGCAGTACTTC

j_call: TRBJ1-1
clone_size: NA
v_call: TRBV7-8
d_call: NA
cdr3_aa: CASKTGKFVGTEAFF
cdr3_nt: TGTGCCAGCAAAACAGGGAAGTTCGTGGGCACTGAAGCTTTCTTT

j_call: TRBJ1-1
clone_size: once
v_call: TRBV27
d_call: TRBD1
cdr3_aa: CASTETGAYTEAFF
cdr3_nt: TGTGCCAGCACCGAGACAGGGGCTTACACTGAAGCTTTCTTT

j_call: TRBJ1-4
clone_size: NA
v_call: TRBV2
d_call: NA
cdr3_aa: CASSELDATNEKLFF
cdr3_nt: TGTGCCAGCAGTGAACTCGACGCAACTAATGAAAAACTGTTTTTT

j_call: TRBJ2-7
clone_size: once
v_call: TRBV29-1
d_call: TRBD2
cdr3_aa: CSVLLADRTYEQYF
cdr3_nt: TGCAGCGTGCTACTAGCGGACCGAACCTACGAGCAGTACTTC

j_call: TRBJ2-7
clone_size: NA
v_call: TRBV27
d_call: NA
cdr3_aa: CASSLRAATYEQYF
cdr3_nt: TGTGCCAGCAGTTTGAGGGCAGCCACCTACGAGCAGTACTTC

j_call: TRBJ2-7
clone_size: NA
v_call: TRBV9
d_call: NA
cdr3_aa: CASSVGDSDTYEQYF
cdr3_nt: TGTGCCAGCAGCGTAGGGGATTCAGATACCTACGAGCAGTACTTC

j_call: TRBJ2-1
clone_size: once
v_call: TRBV28
d_call: TRBD2
cdr3_aa: CASTLAGGLPSSYNEQFF
cdr3_nt: TGTGCCAGCACCCTAGCGGGAGGGCTTCCGAGCTCCTACAATGAGCAGTTCTTC

j_call: TRBJ1-1
clone_size: NA
v_call: TRBV6-1
d_call: NA
cdr3_aa: CASSPGRGYTEAFF
cdr3_nt: TGTGCCAGCAGTCCCGGGCGGGGTTACACTGAAGCTTTCTTT

j_call: TRBJ2-1
clone_size: NA
v_call: TRBV6-5
d_call: NA
cdr3_aa: CASSFSGEANEQFF
cdr3_nt: TGTGCCAGCAGTTTTTCCGGGGAGGCAAATGAGCAGTTCTTC

j_call: TRBJ1-1
clone_size: NA
v_call: TRBV7-8
d_call: NA
cdr3_aa: CASSPGPGMNTEAFF
cdr3_nt: TGTGCCAGCAGCCCAGGCCCTGGCATGAACACTGAAGCTTTCTTT

j_call: TRBJ1-5
clone_size: NA
v_call: TRBV7-9
d_call: NA
cdr3_aa: CASGRDRGSNQPQHF
cdr3_nt: TGTGCCAGCGGCCGGGACCGTGGCAGCAATCAGCCCCAGCATTTT

j_call: TRBJ2-1
clone_size: NA
v_call: TRBV5-1
d_call: NA
cdr3_aa: CASSLAINNNEQFF
cdr3_nt: TGCGCCAGCAGCTTGGCCATCAATAACAATGAGCAGTTCTTC

j_call: TRBJ2-7
clone_size: once
v_call: TRBV27
d_call: TRBD2
cdr3_aa: CASSRPSGTDHYEQYF
cdr3_nt: TGTGCCAGCAGTAGACCTAGCGGAACGGACCACTACGAGCAGTACTTC

j_call: TRBJ2-7
clone_size: once
v_call: TRBV9
d_call: NA
cdr3_aa: CASSVDDPSRGEQYF
cdr3_nt: TGTGCCAGCAGCGTAGATGATCCTAGTAGGGGCGAGCAGTACTTC

j_call: TRBJ2-1
clone_size: NA
v_call: TRBV5-1
d_call: NA
cdr3_aa: CASSLDVSGYNEQFF
cdr3_nt: TGCGCCAGCAGCTTGGATGTTAGCGGTTACAATGAGCAGTTCTTC

j_call: TRBJ2-1
clone_size: NA
v_call: TRBV9
d_call: NA
cdr3_aa: CASSPPAGAALYNEQFF
cdr3_nt: TGTGCCAGCAGCCCACCCGCCGGGGCGGCTCTCTACAATGAGCAGTTCTTC

j_call: TRBJ1-1
clone_size: NA
v_call: TRBV6-1
d_call: NA
cdr3_aa: CASSEGAEDTEAFF
cdr3_nt: TGTGCCAGCAGTGAGGGGGCGGAGGACACTGAAGCTTTCTTT

j_call: TRBJ1-5
clone_size: NA
v_call: TRBV21-1
d_call: NA
cdr3_aa: CAYKQGPNQPQHF
cdr3_nt: TGTGCCTATAAACAAGGGCCCAATCAGCCCCAGCATTTT

j_call: TRBJ2-3
clone_size: NA
v_call: TRBV28
d_call: NA
cdr3_aa: CASSLMAGTDTQYF
cdr3_nt: TGTGCCAGCAGTTTAATGGCGGGCACAGATACGCAGTATTTT

j_call: TRBJ2-7
clone_size: NA
v_call: TRBV27
d_call: NA
cdr3_aa: CASSLGPPPYEQYF
cdr3_nt: TGTGCCAGCAGTTTGGGCCCCCCTCCCTACGAGCAGTACTTC

j_call: TRBJ2-7
clone_size: NA
v_call: TRBV13
d_call: TRBD1
cdr3_aa: CASSPPVRDRGNPSYEQYF
cdr3_nt: TGTGCCAGCAGCCCCCCAGTAAGGGACAGGGGGAACCCAAGCTACGAGCAGTACTTC

j_call: TRBJ1-5
clone_size: NA
v_call: TRBV5-1
d_call: NA
cdr3_aa: CASREGTASNQPQHF
cdr3_nt: TGCGCCAGCAGGGAAGGGACCGCAAGCAATCAGCCCCAGCATTTT

j_call: TRBJ2-1
clone_size: NA
v_call: TRBV15
d_call: TRBD2
cdr3_aa: CATSRVLADLYNEQFF
cdr3_nt: TGTGCCACCAGCAGGGTACTAGCGGACCTATACAATGAGCAGTTCTTC

j_call: TRBJ1-4
clone_size: NA
v_call: TRBV6-5
d_call: TRBD1
cdr3_aa: CASSYSGGTGGEKLFF
cdr3_nt: TGTGCCAGCAGTTACTCCGGCGGGACAGGGGGAGAAAAACTGTTTTTT

j_call: TRBJ2-7
clone_size: NA
v_call: TRBV16
d_call: NA
cdr3_aa: CASSISRHPSSYEQYF
cdr3_nt: TGTGCCAGCAGCATTTCGCGGCACCCATCCAGCTACGAGCAGTACTTC

j_call: TRBJ2-7
clone_size: NA
v_call: TRBV7-8
d_call: TRBD2
cdr3_aa: CATQRGVEQYF
cdr3_nt: TGTGCCACCCAGCGGGGGGTCGAGCAGTACTTC

j_call: TRBJ2-7
clone_size: NA
v_call: TRBV7-9
d_call: NA
cdr3_aa: CASSIQRVPSYEQYF
cdr3_nt: TGTGCCAGCAGCATCCAGCGGGTCCCCTCCTACGAGCAGTACTTC

j_call: TRBJ2-7
clone_size: NA
v_call: TRBV27
d_call: TRBD2
cdr3_aa: CASSLSPSGVYEQYF
cdr3_nt: TGTGCCAGCAGTTTATCCCCCAGCGGGGTCTACGAGCAGTACTTC

j_call: TRBJ2-1
clone_size: once
v_call: TRBV6-1
d_call: NA
cdr3_aa: CASSDPGLTSTSSYNEQFF
cdr3_nt: TGTGCCAGCAGTGACCCGGGACTTACTTCAACCAGCTCCTACAATGAGCAGTTCTTC

j_call: TRBJ2-1
clone_size: NA
v_call: TRBV6-5
d_call: NA
cdr3_aa: CASTQGNENEQFF
cdr3_nt: TGTGCCAGCACCCAGGGTAATGAGAATGAGCAGTTCTTC

j_call: TRBJ1-1
clone_size: NA
v_call: TRBV15
d_call: NA
cdr3_aa: CATSPRGGMNTEAFF
cdr3_nt: TGTGCCACCAGCCCAAGGGGGGGAATGAACACTGAAGCTTTCTTT

j_call: TRBJ2-1
clone_size: NA
v_call: TRBV10-1
d_call: NA
cdr3_aa: CASSDWDEQFF
cdr3_nt: TGCGCCAGCAGTGATTGGGATGAGCAGTTCTTC

j_call: TRBJ1-1
clone_size: NA
v_call: TRBV28
d_call: NA
cdr3_aa: CASSNPPGWNTEAFF
cdr3_nt: TGTGCCAGCAGTAACCCCCCGGGCTGGAACACTGAAGCTTTCTTT

j_call: TRBJ2-1
clone_size: NA
v_call: TRBV29-1
d_call: TRBD2
cdr3_aa: CSAEKTSGIYNEQFF
cdr3_nt: TGCAGCGCTGAGAAAACTAGCGGGATCTACAATGAGCAGTTCTTC

j_call: TRBJ2-1
clone_size: NA
v_call: TRBV7-9
d_call: NA
cdr3_aa: CASSLGDRKEQFF
cdr3_nt: TGTGCCAGCAGCTTAGGGGACCGGAAGGAGCAGTTCTTC

j_call: TRBJ1-2
clone_size: NA
v_call: TRBV28
d_call: TRBD1
cdr3_aa: CASRTLETGQGARGYTF
cdr3_nt: TGTGCCAGCAGGACCCTCGAAACCGGACAGGGGGCGCGAGGCTACACCTTC

j_call: TRBJ2-7
clone_size: NA
v_call: TRBV6-5
d_call: TRBD2
cdr3_aa: CASSYSAGLAPYEQYF
cdr3_nt: TGTGCCAGCAGTTACTCAGCGGGACTAGCCCCCTACGAGCAGTACTTC

j_call: TRBJ2-7
clone_size: NA
v_call: TRBV5-6
d_call: NA
cdr3_aa: CASSRSKAGGFSYEQYF
cdr3_nt: TGTGCCAGCAGCCGCTCTAAGGCAGGCGGTTTCTCCTACGAGCAGTACTTC

j_call: TRBJ1-1
clone_size: NA
v_call: TRBV19
d_call: NA
cdr3_aa: CASSIDSGSGDTEAFF
cdr3_nt: TGTGCCAGTAGTATAGATTCGGGGTCTGGTGACACTGAAGCTTTCTTT

j_call: TRBJ2-7
clone_size: NA
v_call: TRBV5-1
d_call: TRBD2
cdr3_aa: CASSWGLAVSYEQYF
cdr3_nt: TGCGCCAGCAGCTGGGGACTAGCGGTTTCCTACGAGCAGTACTTC

j_call: TRBJ2-3
clone_size: NA
v_call: TRBV2
d_call: TRBD1
cdr3_aa: CASSEARTGGGDTQYF
cdr3_nt: TGTGCCAGCAGTGAAGCGCGGACAGGGGGCGGAGATACGCAGTATTTT

j_call: TRBJ2-7
clone_size: NA
v_call: TRBV7-9
d_call: NA
cdr3_aa: CASSLSGLDEQYF
cdr3_nt: TGTGCCAGCAGCTTATCGGGACTCGACGAGCAGTACTTC

j_call: TRBJ2-7
clone_size: NA
v_call: TRBV19
d_call: TRBD2
cdr3_aa: CASIPECSGRNEQYF
cdr3_nt: TGTGCCAGTATCCCCGAGTGTAGCGGGAGGAACGAGCAGTACTTC

j_call: TRBJ2-7
clone_size: NA
v_call: TRBV6-1
d_call: NA
cdr3_aa: CASANSGAYEQYF
cdr3_nt: TGTGCCAGCGCGAATTCGGGGGCCTACGAGCAGTACTTC

j_call: TRBJ1-5
clone_size: NA
v_call: TRBV28
d_call: NA
cdr3_aa: CASSLLRDFPTFNQPQHF
cdr3_nt: TGTGCCAGCAGTTTACTTAGGGACTTCCCTACGTTCAATCAGCCCCAGCATTTT

j_call: TRBJ2-7
clone_size: NA
v_call: TRBV27
d_call: TRBD1
cdr3_aa: CASSFQGANYEQYF
cdr3_nt: TGTGCCAGCAGTTTTCAGGGGGCTAACTACGAGCAGTACTTC

j_call: TRBJ2-7
clone_size: NA
v_call: TRBV27
d_call: TRBD2
cdr3_aa: CASSLVAGTPRYEQYF
cdr3_nt: TGTGCCAGCAGTTTGGTAGCGGGAACCCCTAGGTACGAGCAGTACTTC